The rows below give T cell receptor beta chains drawn from one sample of a study of T-cell reconstitution after alpha-beta-depleted transplantation in children. One entry per CDR3 protein, called by TCRdb with MiXCR from the PCR reads. The sample shows hundreds of thousands of distinct CDR3 sequences, about 33% of them seen only once. Sample: PBMCs from the stem cell graft donor, taken from the stem cell graft. These receptors originate from a human donor who donated a stem cell graft to a child with aplastic anemia. Both conserved end residues are part of each CDR3. Each record gives: J gene, V gene, D gene, CDR3 length, clone size, CDR3 protein, CDR3 DNA. D genes are given only for firm matches. Rows give clone size only sometimes, using once, few, many, or a class for an expanded clone.

J: TRBJ2-7
V: TRBV18
D: NA
length: 15
size: NA
CDR3: CASSDQGPGIYEQYF
DNA: TGTGCCAGCTCGGACCAGGGCCCGGGAATCTACGAGCAGTACTTC

J: TRBJ2-3
V: TRBV5-1
D: TRBD2
length: 13
size: few
CDR3: CASSRTSGDTQYF
DNA: TGCGCCAGCAGCAGGACTAGCGGAGATACGCAGTATTTT

J: TRBJ2-1
V: TRBV6-5
D: NA
length: 15
size: NA
CDR3: CASSYSRQVYNEQFF
DNA: TGTGCCAGCAGTTACTCGAGACAGGTCTACAATGAGCAGTTCTTC

J: TRBJ2-7
V: TRBV7-3
D: NA
length: 13
size: NA
CDR3: CASSLIGGYEQYF
DNA: TGTGCCAGCAGCTTAATAGGGGGCTACGAGCAGTACTTC

J: TRBJ2-1
V: TRBV6-5
D: NA
length: 15
size: few
CDR3: CASSYSPDSYNEQFF
DNA: TGTGCCAGCAGTTACTCTCCGGACTCCTACAATGAGCAGTTCTTC

J: TRBJ1-1
V: TRBV12-3/TRBV12-4
D: NA
length: 14
size: NA
CDR3: CASSSRQVNTEAFF
DNA: TGTGCCAGCAGTTCTAGGCAGGTGAACACTGAAGCTTTCTTT

J: TRBJ2-7
V: TRBV29-1
D: TRBD1
length: 12
size: NA
CDR3: CSVPGQGYEQYF
DNA: TGCAGCGTTCCGGGACAGGGGTACGAGCAGTACTTC

J: TRBJ1-1
V: TRBV4-3
D: NA
length: 17
size: few
CDR3: CASSQDMLPGHGTEAFF
DNA: TGCGCCAGCAGCCAAGACATGCTACCGGGACATGGCACTGAAGCTTTCTTT

J: TRBJ2-1
V: TRBV20-1
D: NA
length: 13
size: few
CDR3: CSATGTFRGEQFF
DNA: TGCAGTGCTACAGGGACCTTCCGCGGTGAGCAGTTCTTC

J: TRBJ2-5
V: TRBV25-1
D: TRBD2
length: 16
size: few
CDR3: CASSPLAGGRGETQYF
DNA: TGTGCCAGCAGTCCCCTAGCGGGAGGGAGGGGAGAGACCCAGTACTTC

J: TRBJ2-1
V: TRBV4-3
D: NA
length: 13
size: NA
CDR3: CASSPRLASEQFF
DNA: TGCGCCAGCAGCCCCCGTCTAGCATCCGAGCAGTTCTTC

J: TRBJ1-5
V: TRBV18
D: NA
length: 15
size: NA
CDR3: CASSPFEAGDQPQHF
DNA: TGTGCCAGCTCACCATTTGAGGCAGGGGATCAGCCCCAGCATTTT

J: TRBJ1-2
V: TRBV7-2
D: TRBD1
length: 14
size: NA
CDR3: CASSSRDRGYGYTF
DNA: TGTGCCAGCAGCTCCCGGGACAGGGGCTATGGCTACACCTTC

J: TRBJ1-1
V: TRBV5-1
D: NA
length: 13
size: many
CDR3: CASSLLMNTEAFF
DNA: TGCGCCAGCAGCTTACTCATGAACACTGAAGCTTTCTTT

J: TRBJ2-7
V: TRBV7-6
D: TRBD2
length: 15
size: NA
CDR3: CASSSSSGRAYEQYF
DNA: TGTGCCAGCAGCTCTTCTAGCGGGAGGGCCTACGAGCAGTACTTC

J: TRBJ2-2
V: TRBV4-2
D: NA
length: 16
size: few
CDR3: CASSQVLQLNTGELFF
DNA: TGTGCCAGCAGCCAAGTCCTACAGTTGAACACCGGGGAGCTGTTTTTT

J: TRBJ1-4
V: TRBV15
D: NA
length: 15
size: once
CDR3: CATSRQGSFNEKLFF
DNA: TGTGCCACCAGCAGACAGGGTTCGTTTAATGAAAAACTGTTTTTT

J: TRBJ1-1
V: TRBV10-3
D: NA
length: 14
size: few
CDR3: CAISRDRENTEAFF
DNA: TGTGCCATCAGCAGGGACCGTGAGAACACTGAAGCTTTCTTT

J: TRBJ2-1
V: TRBV29-1
D: NA
length: 12
size: NA
CDR3: CSAQTSPNEQFF
DNA: TGCAGCGCCCAAACTAGTCCCAATGAGCAGTTCTTC

J: TRBJ2-7
V: TRBV11-2
D: TRBD2
length: 15
size: NA
CDR3: CASSPGLVLAGEVYF
DNA: TGTGCCAGCAGCCCAGGACTCGTCCTAGCGGGAGAGGTGTACTTC

J: TRBJ2-3
V: TRBV7-9
D: TRBD1
length: 16
size: NA
CDR3: CASSTWTGGPTDTQYF
DNA: TGTGCCAGCAGCACGTGGACAGGGGGCCCCACAGATACGCAGTATTTT

J: TRBJ2-7
V: TRBV29-1
D: TRBD2
length: 15
size: once
CDR3: CSVEDWSGKPYEQYF
DNA: TGCAGCGTTGAAGATTGGAGCGGGAAACCCTACGAGCAGTACTTC

J: TRBJ2-3
V: TRBV7-3
D: TRBD2
length: 14
size: few
CDR3: CASSRREEADTQYF
DNA: TGTGCCAGCAGCCGGCGGGAGGAGGCAGATACGCAGTATTTT

J: TRBJ2-3
V: TRBV7-7
D: NA
length: 13
size: many
CDR3: CASSPLGPDTQYF
DNA: TGTGCCAGCAGCCCACTAGGTCCGGATACGCAGTATTTT

J: TRBJ1-1
V: TRBV12-3/TRBV12-4
D: NA
length: 14
size: NA
CDR3: CASSPSFMNTEAFF
DNA: TGTGCCAGCAGTCCCTCCTTCATGAACACTGAAGCTTTCTTT

J: TRBJ2-7
V: TRBV5-1
D: NA
length: 14
size: NA
CDR3: CASSLVGTPYEQYF
DNA: TGTGCCAGCAGCTTGGTGGGCACCCCCTACGAGCAGTACTTC

J: TRBJ2-6
V: TRBV6-1
D: NA
length: 16
size: NA
CDR3: CASSDLWTPGANVLTF
DNA: TGTGCCAGCAGTGATCTTTGGACCCCTGGGGCCAACGTCCTGACTTTC

J: TRBJ2-1
V: TRBV20-1
D: TRBD2
length: 17
size: NA
CDR3: CSALGSIAGVLGNEQFF
DNA: TGCAGTGCTTTGGGGTCGATAGCGGGAGTATTGGGCAATGAGCAGTTCTTC

J: TRBJ2-1
V: TRBV9
D: NA
length: 16
size: NA
CDR3: CASSVTLRSSYNEQFF
DNA: TGTGCCAGCAGCGTAACGTTGCGTAGCTCCTACAATGAGCAGTTCTTC

J: TRBJ1-5
V: TRBV12-3/TRBV12-4
D: TRBD1
length: 14
size: few
CDR3: CASSLFQGDQPQHF
DNA: TGTGCCAGCAGTTTATTTCAGGGGGATCAGCCCCAGCATTTT

J: TRBJ1-1
V: TRBV20-1
D: NA
length: 13
size: few
CDR3: CSALSGALGEAFF
DNA: TGCAGTGCTCTCTCCGGGGCCTTGGGTGAAGCTTTCTTT

J: TRBJ2-1
V: TRBV20-1
D: NA
length: 14
size: NA
CDR3: CSAHRRDSYNEQFF
DNA: TGCAGTGCGCACCGCAGGGATTCTTACAATGAGCAGTTCTTC

J: TRBJ1-1
V: TRBV15
D: NA
length: 14
size: few
CDR3: CATSREGGNTEAFF
DNA: TGTGCCACCAGCAGAGAAGGGGGAAACACTGAAGCTTTCTTT

J: TRBJ1-2
V: TRBV18
D: NA
length: 16
size: NA
CDR3: CASSPGAGTTGNGYTF
DNA: TGTGCCAGCTCACCGGGAGCAGGGACCACTGGGAATGGCTACACCTTC

J: TRBJ2-1
V: TRBV5-1
D: NA
length: 14
size: NA
CDR3: CASSRGGLSDEQFF
DNA: TGCGCCAGCAGCAGGGGAGGATTAAGCGATGAGCAGTTCTTC

J: TRBJ1-5
V: TRBV2
D: NA
length: 16
size: few
CDR3: CASRQGQGYGNQPQHF
DNA: TGTGCCAGCAGGCAGGGCCAGGGTTACGGCAATCAGCCCCAGCATTTT

J: TRBJ2-3
V: TRBV10-3
D: TRBD2
length: 18
size: NA
CDR3: CAISESRAGGPRTDTQYF
DNA: TGTGCCATCAGTGAGTCCAGGGCGGGAGGGCCCCGGACAGATACGCAGTATTTT

J: TRBJ2-5
V: TRBV23-1
D: NA
length: 22
size: few
CDR3: CASRQSPVVNTRREGNQETQYF
DNA: TGCGCCAGCAGACAGAGCCCGGTAGTCAATACGCGGCGCGAGGGGAACCAAGAGACCCAGTACTTC

J: TRBJ2-1
V: TRBV27
D: TRBD2
length: 15
size: few
CDR3: CASSLSSGVYNEQFF
DNA: TGTGCCAGCAGTTTAAGTAGCGGGGTATACAATGAGCAGTTCTTC

J: TRBJ2-3
V: TRBV5-1
D: NA
length: 12
size: NA
CDR3: CASRYQGDTQYF
DNA: TGCGCCAGCAGATATCAGGGAGATACGCAGTATTTT

J: TRBJ2-1
V: TRBV9
D: NA
length: 16
size: NA
CDR3: CASSPSSHRGANEQFF
DNA: TGTGCCAGCAGCCCGAGTTCCCACCGGGGGGCAAATGAGCAGTTCTTC